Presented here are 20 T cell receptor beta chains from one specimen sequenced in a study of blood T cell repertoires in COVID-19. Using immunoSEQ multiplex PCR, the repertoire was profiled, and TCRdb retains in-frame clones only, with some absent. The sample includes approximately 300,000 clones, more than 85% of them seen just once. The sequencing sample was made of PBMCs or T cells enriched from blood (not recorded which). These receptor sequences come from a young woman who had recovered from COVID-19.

In DNA form, the CDR3 reads TGTGCCAGCAGCTCGGGATCGGGGGGTGAAAAACTGTTTTTT. Encoded protein: CASSSGSGGEKLFF. The chain employs TRBV7-9 and TRBJ1-4, with D possibly matching TRBD1 (5 bases). Trimming stripped 4 bases from V and 7 bases from J, with 13 bases between. This CDR3 has 14 amino acids. The germline CDR1 and CDR2 sequences are SEHNR and FQNEAQ (reference sequence).

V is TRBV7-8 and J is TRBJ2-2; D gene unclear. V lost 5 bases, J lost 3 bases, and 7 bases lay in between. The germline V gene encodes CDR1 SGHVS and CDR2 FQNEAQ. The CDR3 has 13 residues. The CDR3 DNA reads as TGTGCCAGCAGCCCTACTTACACCGGGGAGCTGTTTTTT. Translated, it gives CASSPTYTGELFF. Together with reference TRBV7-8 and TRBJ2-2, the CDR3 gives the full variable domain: GAGVSQSPRYKVAKRGQDVALRCDPISGHVSLFWYQQALGQGPEFLTYFQNEAQLDKSGLPSDRFFAERPEGSVSTLKIQRTQQEDSAVYLCASSPTYTGELFFGEGSRLTVL.

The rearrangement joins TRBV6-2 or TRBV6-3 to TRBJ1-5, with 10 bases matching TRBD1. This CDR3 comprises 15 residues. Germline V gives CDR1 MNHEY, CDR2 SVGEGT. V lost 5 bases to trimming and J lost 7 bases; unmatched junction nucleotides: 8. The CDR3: CASSGEGQGWQPQHF. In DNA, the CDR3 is TGTGCCAGCAGTGGTGAGGGACAGGGGTGGCAGCCCCAGCATTTT.

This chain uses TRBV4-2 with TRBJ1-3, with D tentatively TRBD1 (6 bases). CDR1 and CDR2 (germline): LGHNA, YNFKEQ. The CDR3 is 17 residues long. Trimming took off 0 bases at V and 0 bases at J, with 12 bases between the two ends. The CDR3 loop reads CASSQDFRGASGNTIYF. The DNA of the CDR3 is TGTGCCAGCAGCCAAGATTTTCGGGGGGCCTCTGGAAACACCATATATTTT.

For the CDR3, the DNA is TGTGCCAGCAGCGTCGACGGTGAGGGCACTGAAGCTTTCTTT. Its protein is CASSVDGEGTEAFF. The rearrangement joins TRBV9 to TRBJ1-1; D is undetermined. Germline V CDR1 and CDR2: SGDLS, YYNGEE. V lost 2 bases and J lost 4, with 12 bases in between. This CDR3 region has 14 residues.

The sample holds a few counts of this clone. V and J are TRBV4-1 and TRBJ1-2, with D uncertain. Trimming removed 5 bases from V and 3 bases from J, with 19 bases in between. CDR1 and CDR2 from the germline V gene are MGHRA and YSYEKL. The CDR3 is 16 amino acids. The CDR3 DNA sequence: TGCGCCAGCAGCTTAAAGTCCATACCCACTGACTATGGCTACACCTTC. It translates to CASSLKSIPTDYGYTF.

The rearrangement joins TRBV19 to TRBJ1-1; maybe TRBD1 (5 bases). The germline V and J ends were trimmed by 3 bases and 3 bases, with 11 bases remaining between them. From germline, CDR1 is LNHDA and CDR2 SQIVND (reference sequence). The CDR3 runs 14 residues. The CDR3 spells CASSIPGQHTEAFF. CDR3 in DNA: TGTGCCAGTAGTATCCCAGGGCAGCACACTGAAGCTTTCTTT. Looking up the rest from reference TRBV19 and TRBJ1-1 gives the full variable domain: DGGITQSPKYLFRKEGQNVTLSCEQNLNHDAMYWYRQDPGQGLRLIYYSQIVNDFQKGDIAEGYSVSREKKESFPLTVTSAQKNPTAFYLCASSIPGQHTEAFFGQGTRLTVV.

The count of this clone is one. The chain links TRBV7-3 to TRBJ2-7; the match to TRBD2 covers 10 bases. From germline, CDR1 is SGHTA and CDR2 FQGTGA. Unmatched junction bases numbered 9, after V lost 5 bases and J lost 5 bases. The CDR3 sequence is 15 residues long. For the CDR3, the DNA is TGTGCCAGCAGCAAAGTCCTAGCGGGAGTGCACGAGCAGTACTTC. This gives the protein CASSKVLAGVHEQYF. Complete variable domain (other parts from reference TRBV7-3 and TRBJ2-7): GAGVSQTPSNKVTEKGKYVELRCDPISGHTALYWYRQSLGQGPEFLIYFQGTGAADDSGLPNDRFFAVRPEGSVSTLKIQRTERGDSAVYLCASSKVLAGVHEQYFGPGTRLTVT.

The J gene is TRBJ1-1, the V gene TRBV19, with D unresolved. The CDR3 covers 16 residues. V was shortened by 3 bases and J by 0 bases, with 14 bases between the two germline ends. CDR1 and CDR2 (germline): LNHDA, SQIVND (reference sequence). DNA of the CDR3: TGTGCCAGTAGTATTGAGGTCGGTTGGATGAACACTGAAGCTTTCTTT. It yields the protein CASSIEVGWMNTEAFF.

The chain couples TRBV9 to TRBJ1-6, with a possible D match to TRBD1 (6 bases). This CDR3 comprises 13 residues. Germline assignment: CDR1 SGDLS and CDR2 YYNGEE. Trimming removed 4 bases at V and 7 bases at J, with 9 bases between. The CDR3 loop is CASSSDSNSPLHF. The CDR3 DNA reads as TGTGCCAGCAGCTCGGACAGCAATTCACCCCTCCACTTT. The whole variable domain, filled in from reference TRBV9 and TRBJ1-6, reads DSGVTQTPKHLITATGQRVTLRCSPRSGDLSVYWYQQSLDQGLQFLIQYYNGEERAKGNILERFSAQQFPDLHSELNLSSLELGDSALYFCASSSDSNSPLHFGNGTRLTVT.

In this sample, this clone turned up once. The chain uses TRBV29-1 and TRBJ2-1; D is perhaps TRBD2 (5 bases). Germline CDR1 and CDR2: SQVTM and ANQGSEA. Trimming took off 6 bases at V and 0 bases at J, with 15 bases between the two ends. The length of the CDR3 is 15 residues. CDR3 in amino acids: CSVAGRLISYNEQFF. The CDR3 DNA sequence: TGCAGCGTGGCGGGCCGCTTAATCTCCTACAATGAGCAGTTCTTC.

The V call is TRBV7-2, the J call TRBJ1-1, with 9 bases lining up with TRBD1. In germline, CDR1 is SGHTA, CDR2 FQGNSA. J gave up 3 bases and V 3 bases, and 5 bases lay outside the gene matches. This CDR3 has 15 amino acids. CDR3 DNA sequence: TGTGCCAGCAGCTTCAACAGGGGGCGGGACACTGAAGCTTTCTTT. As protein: CASSFNRGRDTEAFF.

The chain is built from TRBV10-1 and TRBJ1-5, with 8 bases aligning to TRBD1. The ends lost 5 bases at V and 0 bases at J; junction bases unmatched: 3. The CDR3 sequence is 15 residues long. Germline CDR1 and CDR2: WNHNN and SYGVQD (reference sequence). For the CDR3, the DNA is TGCGCCAGCAGTATAGACAGGGGTAGCAATCAGCCCCAGCATTTT. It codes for CASSIDRGSNQPQHF.

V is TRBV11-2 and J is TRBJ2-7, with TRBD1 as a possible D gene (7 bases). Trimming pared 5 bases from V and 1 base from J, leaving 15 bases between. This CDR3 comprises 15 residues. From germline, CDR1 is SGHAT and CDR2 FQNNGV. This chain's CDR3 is CASSRSQGGSYEQYF. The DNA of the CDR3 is TGTGCCAGCAGCCGTTCCCAGGGGGGATCCTACGAGCAGTACTTC. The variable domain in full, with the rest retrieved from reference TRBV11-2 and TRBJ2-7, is EAGVAQSPRYKIIEKRQSVAFWCNPISGHATLYWYQQILGQGPKLLIQFQNNGVVDDSQLPKDRFSAERLKGVDSTLKIQPAKLEDSAVYLCASSRSQGGSYEQYFGPGTRLTVT.

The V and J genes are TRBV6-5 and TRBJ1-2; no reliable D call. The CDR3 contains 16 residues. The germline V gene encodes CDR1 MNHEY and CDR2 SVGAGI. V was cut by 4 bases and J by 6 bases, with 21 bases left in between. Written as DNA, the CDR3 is TGTGCCAGCAGTTCGCTAAAACCTAAAACAGCCGATGGCTACACCTTC. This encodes CASSSLKPKTADGYTF.

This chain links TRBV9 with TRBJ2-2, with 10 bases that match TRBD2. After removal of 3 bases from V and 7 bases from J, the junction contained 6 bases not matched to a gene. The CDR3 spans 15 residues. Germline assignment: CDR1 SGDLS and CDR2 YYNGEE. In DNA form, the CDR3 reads TGTGCCAGCAGCGAGAGCGGGGGGGCAGGCGGGGAGCTGTTTTTT. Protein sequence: CASSESGGAGGELFF.

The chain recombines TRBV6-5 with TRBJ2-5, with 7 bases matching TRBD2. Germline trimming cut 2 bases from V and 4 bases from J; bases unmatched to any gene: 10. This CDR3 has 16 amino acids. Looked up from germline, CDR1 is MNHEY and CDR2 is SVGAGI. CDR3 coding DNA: TGTGCCAGCAGTTACGCAGGAAGACTAGCCGGAGAGACCCAGTACTTC. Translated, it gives CASSYAGRLAGETQYF.

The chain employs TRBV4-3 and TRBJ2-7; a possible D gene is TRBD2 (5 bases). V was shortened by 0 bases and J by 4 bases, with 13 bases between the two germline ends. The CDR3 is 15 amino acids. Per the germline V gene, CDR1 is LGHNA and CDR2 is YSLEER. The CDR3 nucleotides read TGCGCCAGCAGCCAAGATCCTTTTAGCGTATACGAGCAGTACTTC. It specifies CASSQDPFSVYEQYF.

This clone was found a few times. The CDR3 is CASSYLYRGNTEAFF. The CDR3 DNA sequence: TGCGCCAGCAGCTATCTATACAGGGGGAACACTGAAGCTTTCTTT. This chain uses TRBV4-1 with TRBJ1-1, with 7 nucleotides matching TRBD1. V gave up 5 bases and J gave up 1 base; unmatched junction bases: 7. The CDR3 is made up of 15 amino acids. Per germline, CDR1 MGHRA and CDR2 YSYEKL.

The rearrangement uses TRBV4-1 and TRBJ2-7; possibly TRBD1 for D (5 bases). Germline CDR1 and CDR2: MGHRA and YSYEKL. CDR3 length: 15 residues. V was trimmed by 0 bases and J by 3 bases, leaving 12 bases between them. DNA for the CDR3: TGCGCCAGCAGCCAAGATGGCAGGGCTGGCTACGAGCAGTACTTC. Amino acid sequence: CASSQDGRAGYEQYF.